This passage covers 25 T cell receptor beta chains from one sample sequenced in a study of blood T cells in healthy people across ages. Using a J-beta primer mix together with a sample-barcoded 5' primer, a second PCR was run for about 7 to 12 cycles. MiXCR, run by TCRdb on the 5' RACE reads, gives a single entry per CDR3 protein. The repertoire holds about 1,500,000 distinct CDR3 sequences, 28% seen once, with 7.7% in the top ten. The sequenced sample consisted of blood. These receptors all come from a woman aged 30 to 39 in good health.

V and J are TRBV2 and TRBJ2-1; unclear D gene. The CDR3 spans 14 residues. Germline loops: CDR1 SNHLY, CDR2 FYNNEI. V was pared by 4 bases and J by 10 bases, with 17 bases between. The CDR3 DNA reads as TGTGCCAGCAGTGTCACCGAGCCTTCGCAGGAGCAGTTCTTC. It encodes CASSVTEPSQEQFF.

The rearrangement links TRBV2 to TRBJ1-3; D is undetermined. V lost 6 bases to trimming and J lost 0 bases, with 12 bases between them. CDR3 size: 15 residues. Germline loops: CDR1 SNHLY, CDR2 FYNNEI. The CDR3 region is CASRGDGHSGNTIYF. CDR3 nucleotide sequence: TGTGCCAGCAGGGGTGACGGCCACTCTGGAAACACCATATATTTT.

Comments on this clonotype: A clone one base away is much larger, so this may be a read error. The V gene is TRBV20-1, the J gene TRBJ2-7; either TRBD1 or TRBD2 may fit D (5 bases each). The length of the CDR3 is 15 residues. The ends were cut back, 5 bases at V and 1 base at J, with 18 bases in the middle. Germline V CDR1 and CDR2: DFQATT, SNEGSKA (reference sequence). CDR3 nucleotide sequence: TGCAGTGCTGGAGGCCTCGACGACAGTTCCTACGAGCAGTACTTC. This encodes CSAGGLDDSSYEQYF.

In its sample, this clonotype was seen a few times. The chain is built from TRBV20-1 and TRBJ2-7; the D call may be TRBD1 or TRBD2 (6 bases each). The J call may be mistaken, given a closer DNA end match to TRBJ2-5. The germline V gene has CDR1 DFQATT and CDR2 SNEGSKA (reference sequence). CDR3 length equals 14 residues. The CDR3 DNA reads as TGCAGTGCTAGACAGAGAAAGGGGGGAGAGACCCAGTACTTC. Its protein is CSARQRKGGETQYF.

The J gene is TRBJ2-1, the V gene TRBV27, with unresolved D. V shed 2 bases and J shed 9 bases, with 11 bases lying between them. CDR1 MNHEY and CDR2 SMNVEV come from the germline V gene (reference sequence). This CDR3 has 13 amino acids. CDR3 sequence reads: CASSLGRVGEQFF. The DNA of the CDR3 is TGTGCCAGCAGTTTAGGCCGGGTCGGTGAGCAGTTCTTC.

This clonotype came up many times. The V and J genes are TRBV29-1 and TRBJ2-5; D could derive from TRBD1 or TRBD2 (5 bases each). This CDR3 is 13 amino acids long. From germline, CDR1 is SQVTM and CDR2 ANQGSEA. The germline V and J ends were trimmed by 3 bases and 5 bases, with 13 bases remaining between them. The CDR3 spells CSVDREGGETQYF. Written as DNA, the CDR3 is TGCAGCGTTGACAGGGAAGGAGGTGAGACCCAGTACTTC.

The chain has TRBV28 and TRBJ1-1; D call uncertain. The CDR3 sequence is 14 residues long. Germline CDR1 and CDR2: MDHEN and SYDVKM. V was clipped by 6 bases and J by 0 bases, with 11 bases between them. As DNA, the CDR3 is TGTGCCAGCAGGCCGGGGTCCATGAACACTGAAGCTTTCTTT. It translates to CASRPGSMNTEAFF.

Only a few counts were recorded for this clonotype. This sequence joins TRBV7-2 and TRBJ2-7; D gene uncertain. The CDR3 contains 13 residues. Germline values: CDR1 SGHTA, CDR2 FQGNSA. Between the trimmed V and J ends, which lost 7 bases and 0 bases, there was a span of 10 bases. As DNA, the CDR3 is TGTGCCAGCATCTCATTAAGCTCCTACGAGCAGTACTTC. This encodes CASISLSSYEQYF.

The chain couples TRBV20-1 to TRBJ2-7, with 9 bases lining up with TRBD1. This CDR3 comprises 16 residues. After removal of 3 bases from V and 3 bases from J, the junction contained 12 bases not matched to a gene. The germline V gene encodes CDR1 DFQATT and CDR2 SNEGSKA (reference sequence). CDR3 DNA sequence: TGCAGTGCTAGTAAATCACAGGGGGCATTGGGCTACGAGCAGTACTTC. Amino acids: CSASKSQGALGYEQYF.

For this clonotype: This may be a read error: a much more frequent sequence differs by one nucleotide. DNA of the CDR3: TGTGCCAGTTGGCCGGGACGACTTTACGAGCAGTACTTC. It translates to CASWPGRLYEQYF. The V gene is TRBV12-3 or TRBV12-4, the J gene TRBJ2-7, with D perhaps given as TRBD1 or TRBD2 (5 bases each). The CDR3 sequence is 13 residues long. Trimming removed 9 bases at V and 4 bases at J, with 16 bases between.

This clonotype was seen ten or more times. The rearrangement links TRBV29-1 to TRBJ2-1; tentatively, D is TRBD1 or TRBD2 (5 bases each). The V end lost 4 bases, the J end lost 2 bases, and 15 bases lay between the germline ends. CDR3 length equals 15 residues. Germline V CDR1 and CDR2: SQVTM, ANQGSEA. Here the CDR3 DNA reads TGCAGCGTTGCAATCGGGACGGGGACCTACAATGAGCAGTTCTTC. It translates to CSVAIGTGTYNEQFF.

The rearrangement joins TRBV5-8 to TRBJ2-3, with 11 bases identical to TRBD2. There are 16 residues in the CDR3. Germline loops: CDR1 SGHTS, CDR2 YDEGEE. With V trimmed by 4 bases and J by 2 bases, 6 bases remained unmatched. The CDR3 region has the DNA TGTGCCAGCAGCCCGTTAGCGGGGGGGCCCACAGATACGCAGTATTTT. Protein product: CASSPLAGGPTDTQYF.

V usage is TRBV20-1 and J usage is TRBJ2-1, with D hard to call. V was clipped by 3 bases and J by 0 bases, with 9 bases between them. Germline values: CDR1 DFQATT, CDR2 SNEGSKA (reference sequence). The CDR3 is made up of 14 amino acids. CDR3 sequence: CSASTSSSYNEQFF. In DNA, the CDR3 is TGCAGTGCTAGTACGTCTAGCTCCTACAATGAGCAGTTCTTC.

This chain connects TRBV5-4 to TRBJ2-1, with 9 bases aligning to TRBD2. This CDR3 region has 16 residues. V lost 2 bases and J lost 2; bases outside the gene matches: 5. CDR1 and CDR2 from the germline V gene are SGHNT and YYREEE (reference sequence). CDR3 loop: CASSFQAGGPYNEQFF. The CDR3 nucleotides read TGTGCCAGCAGCTTCCAGGCGGGGGGGCCCTACAATGAGCAGTTCTTC.

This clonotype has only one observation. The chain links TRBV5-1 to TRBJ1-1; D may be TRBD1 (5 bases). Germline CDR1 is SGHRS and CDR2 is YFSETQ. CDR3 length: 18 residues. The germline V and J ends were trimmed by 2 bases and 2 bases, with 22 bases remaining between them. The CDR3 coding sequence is TGCGCCAGCAGCTTTACTGAGCGGGGGGTATTCATAAACACTGAAGCTTTCTTT. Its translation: CASSFTERGVFINTEAFF.

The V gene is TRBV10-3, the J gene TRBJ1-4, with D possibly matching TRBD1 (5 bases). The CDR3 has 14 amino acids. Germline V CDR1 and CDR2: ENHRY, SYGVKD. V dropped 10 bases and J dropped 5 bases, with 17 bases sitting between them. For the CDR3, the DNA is TGTGCCACCCTGTCCGGGACGGAAAATGAAAAACTGTTTTTT. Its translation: CATLSGTENEKLFF.

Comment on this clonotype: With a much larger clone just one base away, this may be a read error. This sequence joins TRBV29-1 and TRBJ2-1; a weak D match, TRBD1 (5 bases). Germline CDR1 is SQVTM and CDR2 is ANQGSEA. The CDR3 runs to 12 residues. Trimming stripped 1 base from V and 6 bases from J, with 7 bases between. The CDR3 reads CSVEVGVNEQFF. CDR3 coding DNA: TGCAGCGTTGAAGTAGGGGTCAATGAGCAGTTCTTC.

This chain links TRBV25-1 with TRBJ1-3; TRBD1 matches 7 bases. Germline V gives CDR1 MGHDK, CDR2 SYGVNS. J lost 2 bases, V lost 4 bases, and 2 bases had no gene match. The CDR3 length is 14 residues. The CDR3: CASSVQGTGNTIYF. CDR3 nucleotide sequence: TGTGCCAGCAGTGTACAGGGGACTGGAAACACCATATATTTT.

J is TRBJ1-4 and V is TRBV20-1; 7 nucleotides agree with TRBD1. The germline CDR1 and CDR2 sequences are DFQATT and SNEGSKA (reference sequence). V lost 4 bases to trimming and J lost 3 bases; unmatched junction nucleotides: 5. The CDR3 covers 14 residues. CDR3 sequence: CSAIPGTANEKLFF. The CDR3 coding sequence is TGCAGTGCTATCCCCGGGACAGCTAATGAAAAACTGTTTTTT.

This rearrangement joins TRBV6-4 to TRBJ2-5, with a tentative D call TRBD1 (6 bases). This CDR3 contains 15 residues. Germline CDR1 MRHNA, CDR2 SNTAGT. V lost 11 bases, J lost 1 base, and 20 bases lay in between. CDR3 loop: CAHGRADSIQETQYF. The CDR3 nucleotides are TGTGCCCACGGTAGGGCGGACAGCATCCAAGAGACCCAGTACTTC.

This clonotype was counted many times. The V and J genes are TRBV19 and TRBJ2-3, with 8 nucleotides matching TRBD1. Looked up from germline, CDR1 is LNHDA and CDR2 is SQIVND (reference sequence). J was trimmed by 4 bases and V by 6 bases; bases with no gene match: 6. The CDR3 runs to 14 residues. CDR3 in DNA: TGTGCCAGTAGGAACAGGGGGAAGGCAGATACGCAGTATTTT. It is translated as CASRNRGKADTQYF. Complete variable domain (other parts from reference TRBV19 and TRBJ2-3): DGGITQSPKYLFRKEGQNVTLSCEQNLNHDAMYWYRQDPGQGLRLIYYSQIVNDFQKGDIAEGYSVSREKKESFPLTVTSAQKNPTAFYLCASRNRGKADTQYFGPGTRLTVL.

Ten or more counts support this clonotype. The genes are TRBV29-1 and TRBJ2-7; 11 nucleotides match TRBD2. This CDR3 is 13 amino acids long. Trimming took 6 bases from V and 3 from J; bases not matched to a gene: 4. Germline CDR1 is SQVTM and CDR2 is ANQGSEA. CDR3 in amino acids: CSVRLAGFYEQYF. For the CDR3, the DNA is TGCAGCGTCCGACTAGCGGGGTTCTACGAGCAGTACTTC.

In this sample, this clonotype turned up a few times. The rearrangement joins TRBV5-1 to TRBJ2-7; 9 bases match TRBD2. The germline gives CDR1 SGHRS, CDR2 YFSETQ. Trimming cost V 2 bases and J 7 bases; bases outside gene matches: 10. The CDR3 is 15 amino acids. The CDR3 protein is CASSFEGTSLKEQYF. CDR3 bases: TGCGCCAGCAGCTTCGAAGGGACTAGCCTAAAAGAGCAGTACTTC.

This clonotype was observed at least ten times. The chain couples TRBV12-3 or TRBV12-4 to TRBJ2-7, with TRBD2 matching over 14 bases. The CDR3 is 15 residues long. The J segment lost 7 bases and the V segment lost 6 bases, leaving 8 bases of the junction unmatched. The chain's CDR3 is CASRLGTSGSGEQYF. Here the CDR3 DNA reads TGTGCCAGCAGGCTGGGGACTAGCGGGAGTGGTGAGCAGTACTTC.

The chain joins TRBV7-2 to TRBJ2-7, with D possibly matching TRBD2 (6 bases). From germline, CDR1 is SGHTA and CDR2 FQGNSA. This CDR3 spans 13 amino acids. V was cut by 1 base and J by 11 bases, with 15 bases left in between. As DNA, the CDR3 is TGTGCCAGCAGCTTAGAGAGGGGAGGATCTAAGTACTTC. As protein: CASSLERGGSKYF.